These 10 T cell receptor beta chains came from one sample sequenced in a study of T cell responses to AZD1222 COVID-19 vaccine. Method: immunoSEQ multiplex PCR; TCRdb's copy keeps in-frame clones and lacks some. The sample comprises 110,000 or so clones, around 89% of which are singletons, and approximately 6.4% rests with the top ten. This sample comprised peripheral blood, obtained 28 days after the second AZD1222 dose. The receptor source for this set is an adult who received the AZD1222 COVID-19 vaccine.

The V gene is TRBV10-3, the J gene TRBJ1-2; TRBD1 matches at 7 bases. The J segment lost 6 bases and the V segment lost 3 bases, leaving 13 bases of the junction unmatched. The CDR3 length is 16 residues. Per the germline V gene, CDR1 is ENHRY and CDR2 is SYGVKD. The CDR3: CAISDIEAGGRNGYTF. In DNA, the CDR3 is TGTGCCATCAGTGATATTGAGGCAGGGGGACGGAATGGCTACACCTTC.

V gene TRBV6-2 or TRBV6-3 combines with J gene TRBJ1-2; tentatively, D is TRBD1 (6 bases). Trimming took off 7 bases at V and 2 bases at J, with 14 bases between the two ends. Germline V gives CDR1 MNHEY, CDR2 SVGEGT. The CDR3 covers 14 residues. The CDR3 coding sequence is TGTGCCAGCAACCCGGGACAATGGAACTATGGCTACACCTTC. Translated, it gives CASNPGQWNYGYTF.

In DNA, the CDR3 is TGTGCCAGCAGCCATCCTCCTGGGGCCAACGTCCTGACTTTC. Translation gives CASSHPPGANVLTF. The genes are TRBV14 and TRBJ2-6, with no clear D. The CDR3 is 14 residues long. From germline, CDR1 is SGHDN and CDR2 FVKESK. V lost 3 bases and J 2 bases, leaving 5 bases between the germline ends.

This clone has only one observation. V usage is TRBV18 and J usage is TRBJ2-4; D is unclear. The V gene's germline CDR1 is KGHSH and CDR2 LQKENI. This CDR3 region has 13 residues. Trimming took 5 bases from V and 8 from J, leaving 13 bases between them. The CDR3 protein is CASSTAEVDIQYF. CDR3 DNA sequence: TGTGCCAGCTCAACGGCCGAAGTAGACATTCAGTACTTC.

This sequence joins TRBV19 and TRBJ2-1; no definite D call. The CDR3 loop spans 13 amino acids. The germline CDR1 and CDR2 sequences are LNHDA and SQIVND (reference sequence). V lost 3 bases and J 3 bases, leaving 6 bases between the germline ends. The CDR3 reads CASSINSYNEQFF. The CDR3 DNA reads TGTGCCAGTAGTATTAATAGCTACAATGAGCAGTTCTTC.

This clone was detected only a few times. The J gene is TRBJ1-1, the V gene TRBV7-2; maybe TRBD1 (5 bases). The CDR3 contains 19 residues. Germline V gives CDR1 SGHTA, CDR2 FQGNSA. Trimming cost V 6 bases and J 0 bases, with 26 bases left between them. CDR3 coding DNA: TGTGCCAGCAGACCTACCCGGGACTCCCGGTACCTCATGAACACTGAAGCTTTCTTT. Amino acid sequence: CASRPTRDSRYLMNTEAFF. Complete variable domain (other parts from reference TRBV7-2 and TRBJ1-1): GAGVSQSPSNKVTEKGKDVELRCDPISGHTALYWYRQSLGQGLEFLIYFQGNSAPDKSGLPSDRFSAERTGGSVSTLTIQRTQQEDSAVYLCASRPTRDSRYLMNTEAFFGQGTRLTVV.

V is TRBV28 and J is TRBJ1-2; TRBD1 might be the D (6 bases). The CDR3 runs 12 residues. V was trimmed by 4 bases and J by 8 bases, leaving 11 bases between them. The germline gives CDR1 MDHEN, CDR2 SYDVKM. The CDR3: CASSSGARGYTF. CDR3 sequence (DNA): TGTGCCAGCAGTTCAGGGGCGCGAGGCTACACCTTC.

The CDR3 DNA reads as TGTGCCAGCACCTTTGGACAGGGTGGGTACGAGCAGTACTTC. It specifies CASTFGQGGYEQYF. The rearrangement joins TRBV2 to TRBJ2-7; the match to TRBD1 covers 8 bases. V gave up 7 bases and J gave up 4 bases; unmatched junction bases: 9. Germline CDR1 and CDR2: SNHLY and FYNNEI. CDR3 size: 14 residues. The complete variable domain, with remaining parts taken from reference TRBV2 and TRBJ2-7, reads EPEVTQTPSHQVTQMGQEVILRCVPISNHLYFYWYRQILGQKVEFLVSFYNNEISEKSEIFDDQFSVERPDGSNFTLKIRSTKLEDSAMYFCASTFGQGGYEQYFGPGTRLTVT.

The rearrangement links TRBV28 to TRBJ1-5, with TRBD1 identical over 9 bases. Germline-derived CDR1 and CDR2 are MDHEN and SYDVKM. The CDR3 consists of 14 residues. J was trimmed by 7 bases and V by 5 bases; bases with no gene match: 6. CDR3 sequence (DNA): TGTGCCAGCAGTGTTACAGGGACAGGGCAGCCCCAGCATTTT. It specifies CASSVTGTGQPQHF.

The gene calls are TRBV3-1 (or the pseudogene TRBV3-2) and TRBJ1-2; a possible D gene is TRBD1 (5 bases). The CDR3 is made up of 16 amino acids. Between the trimmed V and J ends, which lost 1 base and 0 bases, there was a span of 12 bases. Germline values: CDR1 LGHDT, CDR2 YNNKEL (reference sequence). CDR3 region: CASSQVGGATNYGYTF. The DNA for the CDR3 is TGTGCCAGCAGCCAAGTCGGAGGGGCAACTAACTATGGCTACACCTTC.